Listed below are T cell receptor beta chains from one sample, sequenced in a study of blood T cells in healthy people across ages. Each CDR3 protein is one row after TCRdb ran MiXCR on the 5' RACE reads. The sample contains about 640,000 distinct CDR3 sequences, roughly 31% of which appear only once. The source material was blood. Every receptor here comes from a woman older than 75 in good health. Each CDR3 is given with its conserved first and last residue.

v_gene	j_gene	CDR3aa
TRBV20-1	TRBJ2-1	CSASSPGRHEQFF
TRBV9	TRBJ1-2	CASSGEGADYGYTF
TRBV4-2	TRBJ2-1	CASSPPTLAGYNEQFF
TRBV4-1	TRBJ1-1	CASSTSGGNTEAFF
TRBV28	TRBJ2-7	CASSPAGQGAYEQYF
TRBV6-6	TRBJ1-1	CASSWGRKNTEAFF
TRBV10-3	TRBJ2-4	CAISDGGEQYF
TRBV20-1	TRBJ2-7	CRARGQTYEQYF
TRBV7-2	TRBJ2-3	CASSQGTSGGRDTQYF
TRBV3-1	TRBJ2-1	CASSQERGLYNEQFF
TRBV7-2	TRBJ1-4	CASSFSGTGDEKLFF
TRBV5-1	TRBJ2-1	CASSDSTGGSNEQFF
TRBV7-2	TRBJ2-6	CASSLQGTAGANVLTF
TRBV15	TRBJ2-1	CATSRDPPGRGRFLYNEQFF
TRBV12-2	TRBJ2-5	CASPPRTQYF
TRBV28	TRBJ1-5	CASSLSRGKQPQHF
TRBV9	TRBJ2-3	CASSAGASSTDTQYF
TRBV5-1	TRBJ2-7	CASSLEGGRNSYEQYF
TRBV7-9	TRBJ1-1	CASSLQTRSNTEAFF
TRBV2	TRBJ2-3	CASTGLAALTDTQYF
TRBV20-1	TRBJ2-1	CSAPPTQGLNEQFF
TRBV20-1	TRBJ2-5	CSASSGLAGAGTQYF
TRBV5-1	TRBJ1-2	CTSRFGTGANYGYNF
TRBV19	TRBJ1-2	CASSPQGAYYGYTF
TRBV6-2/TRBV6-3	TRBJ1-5	CASAQGNQPQHF
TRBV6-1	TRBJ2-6	CASRGYLRTSGANVLTF
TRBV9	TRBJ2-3	CASSVGTTDTQYF
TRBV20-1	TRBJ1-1	CSNLRGIMNTEAFF
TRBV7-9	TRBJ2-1	CASSLWAGGLDEQFF
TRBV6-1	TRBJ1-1	CASSPYFGQGTEAFF
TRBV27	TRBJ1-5	CASSPRTGPNQPQHF
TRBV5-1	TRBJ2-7	CASSLEERPAYEQYF
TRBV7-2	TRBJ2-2	CASSLMRTGNTGELFF
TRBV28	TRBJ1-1	CASRAPGGGNTEAFF
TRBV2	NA	CANRGQSYEQYF
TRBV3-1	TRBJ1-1	CASSLRTGITNTEAFF
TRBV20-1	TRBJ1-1	CSAASKSEAFF